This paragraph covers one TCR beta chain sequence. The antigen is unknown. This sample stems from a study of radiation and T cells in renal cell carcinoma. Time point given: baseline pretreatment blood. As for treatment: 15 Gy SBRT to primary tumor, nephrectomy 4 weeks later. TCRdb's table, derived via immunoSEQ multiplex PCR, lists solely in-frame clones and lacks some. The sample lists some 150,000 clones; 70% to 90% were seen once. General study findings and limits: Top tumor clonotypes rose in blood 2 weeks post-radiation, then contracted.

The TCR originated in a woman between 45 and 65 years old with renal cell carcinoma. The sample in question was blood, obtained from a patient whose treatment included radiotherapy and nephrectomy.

The CDR3 bases are TGCGCCAGCAGCCCTAGCGGGGGAGCCTACAATGAGCAGTTCTTC. As protein: CASSPSGGAYNEQFF. V gene TRBV5-1 combines with J gene TRBJ2-1; 10 positions agree with TRBD2. V lost 4 bases and J lost 2; bases outside the gene matches: 3. This CDR3 comprises 15 residues. The germline V gene has CDR1 SGHRS and CDR2 YFSETQ.